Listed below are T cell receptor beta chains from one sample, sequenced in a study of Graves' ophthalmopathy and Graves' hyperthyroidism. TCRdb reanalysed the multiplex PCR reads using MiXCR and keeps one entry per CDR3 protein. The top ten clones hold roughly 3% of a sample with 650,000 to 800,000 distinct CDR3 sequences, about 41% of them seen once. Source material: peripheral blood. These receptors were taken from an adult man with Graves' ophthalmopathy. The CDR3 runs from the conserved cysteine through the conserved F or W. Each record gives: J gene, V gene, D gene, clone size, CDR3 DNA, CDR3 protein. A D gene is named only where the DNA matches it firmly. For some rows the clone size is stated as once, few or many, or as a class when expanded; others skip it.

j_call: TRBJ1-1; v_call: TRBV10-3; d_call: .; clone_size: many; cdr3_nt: TGCGCCAGCAGCCAAGGGAGGCGGAACACTGAAGCTTTCTTT; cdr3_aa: CASSQGRRNTEAFF
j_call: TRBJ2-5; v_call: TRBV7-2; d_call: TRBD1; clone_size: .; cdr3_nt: TGTGCCAGCAGCCTAGACAGGGCTACCCAAGAGACCCAGTACTTC; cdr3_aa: CASSLDRATQETQYF
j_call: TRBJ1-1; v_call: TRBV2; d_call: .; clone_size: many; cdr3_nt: TGTGCCAGCAGGACAATTACCCCGAACACTGAAGCTTTCTTT; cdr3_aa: CASRTITPNTEAFF
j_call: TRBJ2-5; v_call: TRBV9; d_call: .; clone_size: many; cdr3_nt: TGTGCCAGCAGCGCAGGGGTTGGACAAGAGACCCAGTACTTC; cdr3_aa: CASSAGVGQETQYF
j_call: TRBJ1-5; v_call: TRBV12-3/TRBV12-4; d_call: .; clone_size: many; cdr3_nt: TGTGCCAGCAGCCCGTGGGGCAGCAATCAGCCCCAGCATTTT; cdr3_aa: CASSPWGSNQPQHF
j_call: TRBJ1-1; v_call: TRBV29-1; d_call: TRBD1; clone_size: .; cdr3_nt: TGCAGCGTGACACCGGGACAGGGTCGGACTGAAGCTTTCTTT; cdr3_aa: CSVTPGQGRTEAFF
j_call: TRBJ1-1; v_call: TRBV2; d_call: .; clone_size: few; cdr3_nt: TGTGCCAGCAGGGCATCTGGCGGATACACTGAAGCTTTCTTT; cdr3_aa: CASRASGGYTEAFF
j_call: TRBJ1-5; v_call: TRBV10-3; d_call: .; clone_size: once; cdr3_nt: TGTGCCATCAGGTGGGGACTAGCGAGGGGGGATACGCAGCATTTT; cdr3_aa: CAIRWGLARGDTQHF
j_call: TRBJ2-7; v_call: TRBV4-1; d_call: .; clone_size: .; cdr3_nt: TGCGCCAGCAGCCAAGCGGGGCACGAGCAGTACTTC; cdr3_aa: CASSQAGHEQYF
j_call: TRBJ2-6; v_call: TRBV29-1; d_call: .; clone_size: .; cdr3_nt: TGCAGCGTTCAGGCCGGGACAGTCCTGACTTTC; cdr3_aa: CSVQAGTVLTF
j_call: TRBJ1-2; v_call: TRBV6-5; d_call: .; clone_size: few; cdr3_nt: TGTGCCAGCGCGACGGGGCAGGGAGGCGGCTACACCTTC; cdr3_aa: CASATGQGGGYTF
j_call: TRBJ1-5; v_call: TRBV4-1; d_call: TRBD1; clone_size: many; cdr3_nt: TGCGCCAGCAGCCAGGCGACAGGGCCTCAGCCCCAGCATTTT; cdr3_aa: CASSQATGPQPQHF